This T cell receptor (beta chain) was sequenced in a study of T cells in Graves' hyperthyroidism and ophthalmopathy. Study-wide findings and caveats: Blood samples included most of the expanded thyroid clonotypes exceeding 0.001.

Over 18 months, lack of ophthalmopathy progression marked Graves' hyperthyroidism as stable. Clinical symptoms, serum thyroxine and TRAb, thyroid ultrasound and orbital computed tomography were used for the diagnoses. This CDR3 is 18 amino acids long. The V and J ends lost 8 bases and 2 bases, in that order; junction bases with no gene match: 14. Germline assignment: CDR1 WSHSY and CDR2 SAAADI. RNA transcripts yielded amplified TCR beta CDR3 regions. TCR CDR3 regions were first amplified by RT-PCR with HTBI primers. A single record per CDR3 protein comes from TCRdb applying MiXCR to the multiplex PCR reads. The sample records 600,000 to 650,000 distinct CDR3 sequences, 15% to 20% being singletons. Worth noting for this clonotype: Its antigen is as yet unknown.

This sequence originates from a woman aged 25 to 45 with Graves' hyperthyroidism. This sequence joins TRBV10-2 and TRBJ2-2; 10 bases are shared with TRBD2. The sequenced material came from blood. CDR3 sequence reads: CASAGGSGRALNTGELFF. The CDR3 DNA reads TGCGCCAGCGCGGGGGGGAGCGGGAGGGCCCTAAACACCGGGGAGCTGTTTTTT.